This T cell receptor beta chain derives from a study of graft-versus-host responses after intestinal transplantation. Clones were sequenced by immunoSEQ multiplex PCR, and TCRdb holds only the in-frame ones, with some missing. The table records approximately 8,600 clones, approximately 33% of them present only once. This sequence originates from a human patient who received an intestinal transplant. The starting material was alloreactive CD4+ T cells from a mixed lymphocyte reaction culture, obtained before intestinal transplant. Documented subset: CFSE-low proliferating T cells sorted from approximately 6-day pre-transplant mixed lymphocyte reaction (GvH or HvG direction).

The CDR3 DNA reads as TGTGCCAGCAGCGCCGGACAGGTCAGCTCCTACAATGAGCAGTTCTTC. Translating it yields CASSAGQVSSYNEQFF. The rearrangement joins TRBV7-8 to TRBJ2-1, with 7 bases lining up with TRBD1. Germline trimming cut 5 bases from V and 0 bases from J; bases unmatched to any gene: 7. CDR3 length: 16 residues. CDR1 SGHVS and CDR2 FQNEAQ come from the germline V gene.